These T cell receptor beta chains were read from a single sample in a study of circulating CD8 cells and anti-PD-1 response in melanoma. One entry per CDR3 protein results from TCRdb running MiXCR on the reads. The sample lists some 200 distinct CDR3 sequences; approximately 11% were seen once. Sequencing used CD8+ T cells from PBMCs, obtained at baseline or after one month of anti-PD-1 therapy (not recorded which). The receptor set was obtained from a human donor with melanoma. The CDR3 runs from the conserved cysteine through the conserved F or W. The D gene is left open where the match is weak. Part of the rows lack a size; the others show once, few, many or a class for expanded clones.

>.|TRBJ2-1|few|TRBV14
CASSLLDKKIAYEQFF
TGTGCCAGCAGCCTGCTGGATAAGAAAATAGCCTATGAGCAGTTCTTC
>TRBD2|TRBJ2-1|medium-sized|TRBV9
CASSRPSGLNPNEQFF
TGTGCCAGCAGCCGGCCTAGCGGGCTCAACCCCAATGAGCAGTTCTTC
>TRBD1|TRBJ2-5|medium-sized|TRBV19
CASSRSDRGHETQYF
TGTGCCAGTAGTCGTTCCGACAGGGGGCATGAGACCCAGTACTTC
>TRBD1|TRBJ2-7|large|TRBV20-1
CSAPLWGTVYEQYF
TGCAGTGCTCCCCTTTGGGGGACAGTCTACGAGCAGTACTTC
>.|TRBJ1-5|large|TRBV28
CASTPYGGSDQPQHF
TGTGCCAGCACCCCATATGGGGGGAGCGATCAGCCCCAGCATTTT
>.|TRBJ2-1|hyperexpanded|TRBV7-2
CASSSGSGAYNEQFF
TGTGCCAGCAGCTCCGGCTCGGGGGCCTACAATGAGCAGTTCTTC
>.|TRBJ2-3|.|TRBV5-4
CASSQAGRVTDTQYF
TGTGCCAGCAGCCAAGCAGGGAGAGTCACAGATACGCAGTATTTT
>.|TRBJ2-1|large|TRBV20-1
CSASGSFTPGDEQFF
TGCAGTGCTAGCGGGTCCTTTACTCCTGGCGATGAGCAGTTCTTC
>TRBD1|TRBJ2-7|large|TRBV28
CASSFGPGQRSSYEQYF
TGTGCCAGCAGTTTCGGGCCGGGACAGAGGAGCTCCTACGAGCAGTACTTC
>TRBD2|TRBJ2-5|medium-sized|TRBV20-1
CSAQAGGETQYF
TGCAGTGCACAAGCGGGAGGGGAGACCCAGTACTTC
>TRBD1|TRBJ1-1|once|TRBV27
CASRSGQANTEAFF
TGTGCCAGCAGGTCTGGACAGGCAAACACTGAAGCTTTTTTT
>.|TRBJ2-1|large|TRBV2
CASSESPPLVSSYNEQFF
TGTGCCAGCAGTGAATCCCCGCCACTAGTAAGCTCCTACAATGAGCAGTTCTTC
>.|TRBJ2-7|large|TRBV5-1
CASSLHRDGEQYF
TGCGCCAGCAGCTTGCACAGGGACGGCGAGCAGTACTTC
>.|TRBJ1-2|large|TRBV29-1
CSVGESIYGYTF
TGCAGCGTTGGGGAGTCGATCTATGGCTACACCTTC
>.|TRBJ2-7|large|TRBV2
CASSETLGPYEQYF
TGTGCCAGCAGTGAAACCCTCGGCCCCTACGAGCAGTACTTC
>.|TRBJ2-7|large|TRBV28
CASSLYGGLSTYEQYF
TGTGCCAGCAGTTTATACGGGGGGCTGAGCACCTACGAGCAGTACTTC
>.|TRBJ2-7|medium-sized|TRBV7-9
CASSSPLREPYEQYF
TGTGCCAGCAGCTCCCCTTTGAGGGAGCCCTACGAGCAGTACTTC
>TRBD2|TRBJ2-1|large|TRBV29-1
CSVLAAKKAYNEQFF
TGCAGCGTGCTAGCGGCCAAGAAGGCCTACAATGAGCAGTTCTTC
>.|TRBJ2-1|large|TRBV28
CASSLSMGGNEQFF
TGTGCCAGCAGTTTATCGATGGGAGGCAATGAGCAGTTCTTC
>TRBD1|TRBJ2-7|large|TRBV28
CASSLGRGLDEQYF
TGTGCCAGCAGTTTGGGCAGGGGGCTCGACGAGCAGTACTTC
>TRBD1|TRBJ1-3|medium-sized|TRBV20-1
CSAAPGGTGNTIYF
TGCAGTGCTGCCCCAGGGGGAACTGGAAACACCATATATTTT
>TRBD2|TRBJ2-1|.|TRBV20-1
CSAELAAYLSYNEQFF
TGCAGTGCCGAACTAGCGGCATACTTGTCCTACAATGAGCAGTTCTTC
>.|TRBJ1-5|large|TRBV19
CASSMFGGGNQPQHF
TGTGCCAGTAGTATGTTCGGGGGTGGAAATCAGCCCCAGCATTTT
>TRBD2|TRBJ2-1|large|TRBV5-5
CASSQSGGAGNEQFF
TGTGCCAGCAGCCAGAGCGGGGGGGCCGGTAATGAGCAGTTCTTC
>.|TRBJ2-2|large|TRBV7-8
CASSGIGILGTGELFF
TGTGCCAGCAGTGGGATCGGGATCCTGGGAACCGGGGAGCTGTTTTTT
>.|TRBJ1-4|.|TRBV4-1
CASSQDPQGREELSF
TGCGCCAGCAGCCAAGATCCTCAGGGCCGTGAAGAACTGTCTTTT
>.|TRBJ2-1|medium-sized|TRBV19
CASGDYGYNEQFF
TGTGCCAGTGGAGACTATGGGTACAATGAGCAGTTCTTC
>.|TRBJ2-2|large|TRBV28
CASSLGVNTGELFF
TGTGCCAGCAGTTTAGGGGTGAACACCGGGGAGCTGTTTTTT